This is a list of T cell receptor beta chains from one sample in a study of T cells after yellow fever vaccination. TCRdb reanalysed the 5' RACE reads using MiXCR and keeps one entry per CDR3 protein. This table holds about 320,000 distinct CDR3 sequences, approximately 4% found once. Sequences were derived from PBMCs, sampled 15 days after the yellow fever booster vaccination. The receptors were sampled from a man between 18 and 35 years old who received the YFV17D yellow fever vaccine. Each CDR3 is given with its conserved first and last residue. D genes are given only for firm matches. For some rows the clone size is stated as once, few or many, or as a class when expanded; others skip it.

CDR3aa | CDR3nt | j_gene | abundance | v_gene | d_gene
CTVTDSGNEKLFF | TGCACCGTGACCGACTCTGGGAATGAAAAACTGTTTTTT | TRBJ1-4 | many | TRBV29-1 | .
CASSYTFGGVDTGELFF | TGTGCCAGCAGTTATACGTTCGGGGGGGTGGACACCGGGGAGCTGTTTTTT | TRBJ2-2 | many | TRBV6-5 | TRBD2
CASSFSGVPGELFF | TGTGCCAGCAGCTTTTCAGGGGTCCCCGGGGAGCTGTTTTTT | TRBJ2-2 | many | TRBV7-9 | .
CASQGRGEANTGELFF | TGTGCCTCCCAAGGCAGGGGGGAAGCGAACACCGGGGAGCTGTTTTTT | TRBJ2-2 | many | TRBV5-5 | .
CASSVGQLFSYEQYF | TGTGCCAGCAGCGTAGGACAGCTCTTCTCCTACGAGCAGTACTTC | TRBJ2-7 | few | TRBV9 | .
CASSLFRRYNYGYTF | TGTGCCAGCAGTTTATTCCGACGTTATAACTATGGCTACACCTTC | TRBJ1-2 | . | TRBV27 | .
CASSGGVSGANVLTF | TGTGCCAGCAGTGGAGGTGTATCTGGGGCCAACGTCCTGACTTTC | TRBJ2-6 | many | TRBV28 | .
CSARTRRGTHSPLHF | TGCAGTGCTCGCACTCGCCGGGGGACGCATTCACCCCTCCACTTT | TRBJ1-6 | few | TRBV20-1 | .
CASSPTGPRGTGELFF | TGTGCCAGTAGCCCTACAGGACCCAGGGGCACCGGGGAGCTGTTTTTT | TRBJ2-2 | once | TRBV19 | .
CASSFGGGYTF | TGTGCCAGCAGTTTTGGGGGAGGCTACACCTTC | TRBJ1-2 | many | TRBV12-3/TRBV12-4 | .
CASRIGGPVYNEQFF | TGTGCCAGCAGGATTGGGGGACCGGTTTACAATGAGCAGTTCTTC | TRBJ2-1 | few | TRBV7-2 | .
CASSAWNTDTQYF | TGTGCCAGCAGTGCATGGAACACAGATACGCAGTATTTT | TRBJ2-3 | . | TRBV27 | .
CASRPYGGRNEKLFF | TGTGCCAGCAGACCCTACGGGGGGAGGAATGAAAAACTGTTTTTT | TRBJ1-4 | few | TRBV12-3/TRBV12-4 | .
CASSFLDIPFTEAFF | TGTGCCAGCAGTTTTCTTGACATCCCCTTCACTGAAGCTTTCTTT | TRBJ1-1 | many | TRBV12-3/TRBV12-4 | .
CASSLDPGGTYYGYTF | TGTGCCAGCAGCTTAGACCCAGGGGGGACCTACTATGGCTACACCTTC | TRBJ1-2 | many | TRBV7-2 | TRBD1
CASRRGAGGPPETQYF | TGTGCCAGCAGGCGGGGCGCGGGGGGGCCCCCAGAGACCCAGTACTTC | TRBJ2-5 | . | TRBV11-2 | TRBD2
CASSPTTRGDTEAFF | TGTGCCAGCAGTCCGACCACCAGGGGAGACACTGAAGCTTTCTTT | TRBJ1-1 | many | TRBV25-1 | .
CASSESASGGPYEQYF | TGTGCCAGCAGTGAATCGGCTAGCGGGGGTCCCTACGAGCAGTACTTC | TRBJ2-7 | once | TRBV25-1 | TRBD2
CASQTGGLGPNEQFF | TGTGCCAGCCAAACCGGGGGGCTCGGGCCCAATGAGCAGTTCTTC | TRBJ2-1 | many | TRBV6-6 | .
CASSLAGTQLPDEQFF | TGCGCCAGCAGCTTGGCCGGGACTCAGTTACCGGATGAGCAGTTCTTC | TRBJ2-1 | . | TRBV5-1 | .
CASSPGRGETYEQYF | TGTGCCAGCTCACCGGGTCGAGGAGAGACCTACGAGCAGTACTTC | TRBJ2-7 | . | TRBV18 | .
CASSPAHSGNTIYF | TGTGCCAGCAGCCCGGCCCACTCTGGAAACACCATATATTTT | TRBJ1-3 | many | TRBV7-2 | .
CASSPGLGGDTQYF | TGCGCCAGCAGCCCAGGACTAGGCGGGGATACGCAGTATTTT | TRBJ2-3 | many | TRBV5-1 | TRBD2
CASSFSSGASYEQYF | TGTGCCAGCAGCTTTTCTAGCGGGGCCTCCTACGAGCAGTACTTC | TRBJ2-7 | . | TRBV7-2 | TRBD2
CASIEGGTGSYNEQFF | TGTGCCAGCATTGAGGGGGGGACGGGTTCCTACAATGAGCAGTTCTTC | TRBJ2-1 | many | TRBV7-2 | .
CASSPDRVGAFF | TGTGCCAGCAGCCCGGACAGGGTCGGAGCTTTCTTT | TRBJ1-1 | few | TRBV5-5 | TRBD1
CSAQPGALYNEQFF | TGCAGTGCTCAACCCGGGGCACTCTACAATGAGCAGTTCTTC | TRBJ2-1 | many | TRBV20-1 | .
CASSLIGGSNQPQHF | TGTGCCAGCAGTTTAATAGGGGGGAGCAATCAGCCCCAGCATTTT | TRBJ1-5 | . | TRBV28 | .